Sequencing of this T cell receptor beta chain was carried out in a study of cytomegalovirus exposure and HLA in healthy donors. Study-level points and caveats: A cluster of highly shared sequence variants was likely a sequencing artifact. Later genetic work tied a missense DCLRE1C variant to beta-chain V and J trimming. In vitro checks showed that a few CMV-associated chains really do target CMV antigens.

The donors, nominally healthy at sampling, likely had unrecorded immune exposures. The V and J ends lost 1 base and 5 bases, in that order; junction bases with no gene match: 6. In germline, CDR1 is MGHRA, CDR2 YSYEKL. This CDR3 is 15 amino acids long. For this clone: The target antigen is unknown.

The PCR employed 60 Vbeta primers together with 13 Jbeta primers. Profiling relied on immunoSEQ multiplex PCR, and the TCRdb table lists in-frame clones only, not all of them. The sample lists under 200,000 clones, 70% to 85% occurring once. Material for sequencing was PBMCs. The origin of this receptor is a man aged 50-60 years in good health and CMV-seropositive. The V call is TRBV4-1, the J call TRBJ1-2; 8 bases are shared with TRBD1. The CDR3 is CASSQGPGGTYGYTF. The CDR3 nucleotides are TGCGCCAGCAGCCAAGGGCCAGGGGGCACTTATGGCTACACCTTC.